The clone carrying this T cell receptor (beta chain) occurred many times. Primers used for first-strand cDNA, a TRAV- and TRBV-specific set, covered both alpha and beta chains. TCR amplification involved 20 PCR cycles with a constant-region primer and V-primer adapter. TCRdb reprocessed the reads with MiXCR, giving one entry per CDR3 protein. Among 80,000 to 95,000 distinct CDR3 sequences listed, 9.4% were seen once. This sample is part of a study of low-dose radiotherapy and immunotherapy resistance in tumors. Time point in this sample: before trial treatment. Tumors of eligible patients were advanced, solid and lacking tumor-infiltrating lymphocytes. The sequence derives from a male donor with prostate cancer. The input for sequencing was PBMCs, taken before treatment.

This chain's CDR3 is CSVGGFRGEKLFF. For the CDR3, the DNA is TGCAGCGTCGGGGGATTCCGCGGGGAAAAACTGTTTTTT. The chain employs TRBV29-1 and TRBJ1-4; tentatively, D is TRBD1 (5 bases). The CDR3 is 13 amino acids. With 6 bases removed from V and 8 bases from J, the gap between germline ends came to 16 bases. Germline CDR1 and CDR2: SQVTM and ANQGSEA.